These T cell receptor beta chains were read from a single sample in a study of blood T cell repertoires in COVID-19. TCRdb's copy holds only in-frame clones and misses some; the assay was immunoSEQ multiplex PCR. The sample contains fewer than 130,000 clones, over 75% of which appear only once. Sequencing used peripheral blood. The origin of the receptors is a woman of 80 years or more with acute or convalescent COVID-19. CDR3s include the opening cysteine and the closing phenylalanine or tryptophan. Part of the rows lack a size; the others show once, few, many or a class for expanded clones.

cdr3_aa: CAKQLGWRGVADTQYF
v_call: TRBV24-1
j_call: TRBJ2-3
clone_size: NA

cdr3_aa: CASSTDGGSLHF
v_call: TRBV19
j_call: TRBJ1-6
clone_size: NA

cdr3_aa: CASSVGRGGEKLFF
v_call: TRBV2
j_call: TRBJ1-4
clone_size: NA

cdr3_aa: CASSPRASYEQYF
v_call: TRBV7-8
j_call: TRBJ2-7
clone_size: NA

cdr3_aa: CASSRRRQGATDTQYF
v_call: TRBV9
j_call: TRBJ2-3
clone_size: NA

cdr3_aa: CASSSSGANVLTF
v_call: TRBV2
j_call: TRBJ2-6
clone_size: few

cdr3_aa: CASSKRVTSGGFYEQYF
v_call: TRBV7-2
j_call: TRBJ2-7
clone_size: NA

cdr3_aa: CATSDQGQPLNQPQHF
v_call: TRBV24-1
j_call: TRBJ1-5
clone_size: NA

cdr3_aa: CASSRERSPLHF
v_call: TRBV10-2
j_call: TRBJ1-6
clone_size: NA

cdr3_aa: CASSIGVGQGTDTQYF
v_call: TRBV19
j_call: TRBJ2-3
clone_size: NA

cdr3_aa: CASSLMGGVNTEAFF
v_call: TRBV7-2
j_call: TRBJ1-1
clone_size: once

cdr3_aa: CASSQQGFEAFF
v_call: TRBV5-4
j_call: TRBJ1-1
clone_size: NA

cdr3_aa: CASSQAGTGVVNIQYF
v_call: TRBV3-1/TRBV3-2
j_call: TRBJ2-4
clone_size: NA

cdr3_aa: CASTLGRGPGVF
v_call: TRBV28
j_call: TRBJ2-2
clone_size: NA

cdr3_aa: CASRGTGQSNQPQHF
v_call: TRBV2
j_call: TRBJ1-5
clone_size: once

cdr3_aa: CASSTRDRPTEAFF
v_call: TRBV11-2
j_call: TRBJ1-1
clone_size: NA

cdr3_aa: CASSRTGNTEAFF
v_call: TRBV7-9
j_call: TRBJ1-1
clone_size: NA

cdr3_aa: CASSVVGGSYNEQFF
v_call: TRBV9
j_call: TRBJ2-1
clone_size: NA

cdr3_aa: CASSPSGTGWEQYF
v_call: TRBV6-5
j_call: TRBJ2-7
clone_size: NA

cdr3_aa: CASSLGRGSGYEQYF
v_call: TRBV5-6
j_call: TRBJ2-7
clone_size: NA

cdr3_aa: CASSDRLAGGQETQYF
v_call: TRBV3-1/TRBV3-2
j_call: TRBJ2-5
clone_size: NA

cdr3_aa: CASSLEEGPPRSPLHF
v_call: TRBV5-1
j_call: TRBJ1-6
clone_size: NA

cdr3_aa: CAISPPPGGPGDTQYF
v_call: TRBV10-3
j_call: TRBJ2-3
clone_size: NA

cdr3_aa: CASMVDRVRGNTIYF
v_call: TRBV6-5
j_call: TRBJ1-3
clone_size: few

cdr3_aa: CATSAGTINTGELFF
v_call: TRBV24-1
j_call: TRBJ2-2
clone_size: NA

cdr3_aa: CSAREVAEQYF
v_call: TRBV20-1
j_call: TRBJ2-7
clone_size: NA

cdr3_aa: CASSKMTGPQETQYF
v_call: TRBV6-5
j_call: TRBJ2-5
clone_size: NA